These 7 T cell receptor beta chains share one sample of origin, sequenced in a study of identical twins. TCRdb reanalysed the 5' RACE reads using MiXCR and keeps one entry per CDR3 protein. The repertoire holds over 500,000 distinct CDR3 sequences, with approximately 22% as singletons. The data also belong to a second study, concerning T cells expressing NK-cell markers.

The sequenced sample was CD4+ T cells sorted from blood. Source of these receptors: a woman younger than 30 in good health.

This chain connects TRBV20-1 to TRBJ2-5, with unresolved D. Germline loops: CDR1 DFQATT, CDR2 SNEGSKA (reference sequence). The CDR3 sequence is 12 residues long. The germline V and J ends were trimmed by 3 bases and 1 base, with 6 bases remaining between them. The CDR3 here is CSARKAQETQYF. CDR3 sequence (DNA): TGCAGTGCTAGGAAGGCCCAAGAGACCCAGTACTTC.

This chain connects TRBV6-1 to TRBJ2-1; D is ambiguous. V was shortened by 4 bases and J by 3 bases, with 10 bases between the two germline ends. The CDR3 sequence is 14 residues long. CDR1 and CDR2 from the germline V gene are MNHNS and SASEGT. In DNA, the CDR3 is TGTGCCAGCAGTGCCCTTCCTCGCTACAATGAGCAGTTCTTC. This gives the protein CASSALPRYNEQFF.

This chain uses TRBV25-1 with TRBJ2-1; perhaps TRBD2 as D (6 bases). With 3 bases removed from V and 6 bases from J, the gap between germline ends came to 18 bases. Germline CDR1 reads MGHDK; CDR2 reads SYGVNS. This CDR3 region has 16 residues. The CDR3 nucleotides are TGTGCCAGCAGTGACCTCCTAGCGAGAGGGGTCAATGAGCAGTTCTTC. It specifies CASSDLLARGVNEQFF.

This clonotype was seen a few times. This sequence joins TRBV5-1 and TRBJ1-2, with unresolved D. Trimming shortened V by 4 bases and J by 4 bases, and 14 bases separated the two germline ends. The CDR3 has 14 amino acids. The germline V gene has CDR1 SGHRS and CDR2 YFSETQ. The CDR3 nucleotides are TGCGCCAGCAGCAGTGCAGTTGGGGTCTATGGCTACACCTTC. The encoded protein is CASSSAVGVYGYTF.

The sample holds many counts of this clonotype. V gene TRBV6-5 combines with J gene TRBJ1-1; TRBD1 aligns across 10 bases. This CDR3 contains 15 residues. The germline V gene has CDR1 MNHEY and CDR2 SVGAGI. V shed 0 bases and J 5 bases; nucleotides not matched to a gene: 3. CDR3 residues: CASSYSGQGGTEAFF. DNA of the CDR3: TGTGCCAGCAGTTACTCCGGACAGGGGGGGACTGAAGCTTTCTTT.

In this sample, this clonotype turned up a few times. V is TRBV20-1 and J is TRBJ2-2; D is perhaps TRBD2 (5 bases). CDR1 and CDR2 from the germline V gene are DFQATT and SNEGSKA (reference sequence). The CDR3 runs to 12 residues. As DNA, the CDR3 is TGCAGCCAACTGGGGAGCACCGGGGAGCTGTTTTTT. It codes for CSQLGSTGELFF.

This clonotype appeared a few times. The J gene is TRBJ2-7, the V gene TRBV19; 10 bases map to TRBD2. Germline trimming cut 10 bases from V and 4 bases from J; bases unmatched to any gene: 16. The CDR3 is 16 amino acids. Per germline, CDR1 LNHDA and CDR2 SQIVND (reference sequence). In DNA form, the CDR3 reads TGTGCCACCACACTAGCGGGGACAAGGGGAGGTTACGAGCAGTACTTC. Its protein is CATTLAGTRGGYEQYF.